This T cell receptor beta chain was captured by sequencing in a study of cytomegalovirus exposure and HLA in healthy donors. Study results and limitations: Researchers catalogued about 160 TCR beta chains as cytomegalovirus-associated. Per published reports, the classifier diagnosed cytomegalovirus status with high specificity and sensitivity.

On this clone itself: Its antigen remains unidentified.

Measured with immunoSEQ multiplex PCR; TCRdb has only the in-frame clones, and not every one. The table lists about 180,000 clones, about 87% of them singletons, with roughly 1.4% in the top ten. Trimming took 6 bases from V and 13 from J, leaving 18 bases between them. Germline CDR1 is DFQATT and CDR2 is SNEGSKA (reference sequence). The length of the CDR3 is 11 residues. The sequencing input was PBMCs. This sequence joins TRBV20-1 and TRBJ1-2; D may be TRBD1 (6 bases). This receptor was obtained from a woman aged 25-40 years in good health and CMV-seronegative. The DNA for the CDR3 is TGCAGTGCAAGACAGGAAACGGCTTTCACCTTC. This translates into CSARQETAFTF.